Presented here are 22 T cell receptor beta chains from one specimen sequenced in a study of T cell responses to AZD1222 COVID-19 vaccine. Sequencing was performed with immunoSEQ multiplex PCR; in TCRdb, only in-frame clones are kept and a portion is missing. Among more than 60,000 clones listed, about four fifths were seen once. The sequencing used peripheral blood, collected 28 days after the second AZD1222 dose. Source of these receptors: an adult who received the AZD1222 COVID-19 vaccine.

The chain combines TRBV4-1 with TRBJ1-1; D is unclear. Germline assignment: CDR1 MGHRA and CDR2 YSYEKL. The CDR3 is 16 amino acids. Trimming removed 3 bases at V and 4 bases at J, with 18 bases between. The CDR3 is CASSQLGPLSGTEAFF. CDR3 DNA: TGCGCCAGCAGCCAGTTAGGACCTCTATCGGGCACTGAAGCTTTCTTT.

The J gene is TRBJ2-2, the V gene TRBV4-2, with a tentative D call TRBD2 (6 bases). Trimming stripped 6 bases from V and 0 bases from J, with 11 bases between. Germline V gene data show CDR1 as LGHNA and CDR2 as YNFKEQ. There are 15 residues in the CDR3. The CDR3 DNA is TGTGCCAGCAGGTTAGCTAGCGCGAACACCGGGGAGCTGTTTTTT. Translation gives CASRLASANTGELFF.

V and J are TRBV5-4 and TRBJ1-4; 8 bases fit TRBD1. The V segment lost 1 base and the J segment 0 bases; nucleotides outside the gene matches: 5. The length of the CDR3 is 17 residues. The germline V gene has CDR1 SGHNT and CDR2 YYREEE (reference sequence). CDR3 nucleotides: TGTGCCAGCAGCTTGCGCGACAGGGGTTCAACTAATGAAAAACTGTTTTTT. Translating gives CASSLRDRGSTNEKLFF.

This sequence joins TRBV5-1 and TRBJ2-3; tentatively, D is TRBD2 (5 bases). The CDR3 has 14 residues. The germline V gene encodes CDR1 SGHRS and CDR2 YFSETQ. V lost 2 bases to trimming and J lost 7 bases, with 14 bases between them. CDR3 DNA: TGCGCCAGCAGCTTTGACTATCGGTACAATACGCAGTATTTT. Amino acid sequence: CASSFDYRYNTQYF.

This clone occurred once. J is TRBJ2-1 and V is TRBV6-2 or TRBV6-3, with 12 bases that match TRBD2. The CDR3 has 15 amino acids. The trim removed 4 bases at V and 7 bases at J, leaving 5 bases unmatched. CDR1 MNHEY and CDR2 SVGEGT come from the germline V gene. CDR3 DNA sequence: TGTGCCAGCAGTTCCCTAGCGGGAGGGGGAAATGAGCAGTTCTTC. Residues: CASSSLAGGGNEQFF.

V gene TRBV7-2 combines with J gene TRBJ1-5; 10 positions agree with TRBD1. Germline loops: CDR1 SGHTA, CDR2 FQGNSA. The CDR3 length is 15 residues. After removal of 1 base from V and 5 bases from J, the junction contained 2 bases not matched to a gene. The CDR3 here is CASSLVGTGDQPQHF. CDR3 sequence (DNA): TGTGCCAGCAGCTTAGTAGGGACAGGGGATCAGCCCCAGCATTTT.

The chain carries TRBV5-6 and TRBJ2-7; D ambiguous. Germline CDR1 is SGHDT and CDR2 is YYEEEE. This CDR3 region has 11 residues. The germline V and J ends were trimmed by 4 bases and 6 bases, with 8 bases remaining between them. CDR3 nucleotides: TGTGCCAGCAGCCTGAGCGCCGAGCAGTACTTC. It translates to CASSLSAEQYF.

This clone was picked up a small number of times. The limits of the CDR3 on the DNA are not certain, so only TCRdb's listed CDR3 is given. CDR3 protein: CASSFLAGTAGSPLHF. J is TRBJ1-6 and V is TRBV27; the table assigns TRBD1, which was not confirmed against the DNA. Inclusive of both ends, the CDR3 amounts to 16 amino acids. Germline V lookup: CDR1 MNHEY, CDR2 SMNVEV (reference sequence).

This rearrangement joins TRBV5-1 to TRBJ1-1, with D possibly TRBD1 on 5 matching bases. Germline CDR1 and CDR2: SGHRS and YFSETQ. The CDR3 runs 15 residues. V lost 0 bases and J 1 base, leaving 10 bases between the germline ends. The CDR3 loop reads CASSLGGTENTEAFF. The CDR3 region has the DNA TGCGCCAGCAGCTTGGGGGGGACGGAGAACACTGAAGCTTTCTTT.

This clone came up a few times. V is TRBV28 and J is TRBJ1-5, with D perhaps matching TRBD1 (6 bases). The CDR3 is 17 residues long. Trimming took 5 bases from V and 0 from J, leaving 17 bases between them. The germline gives CDR1 MDHEN, CDR2 SYDVKM. Here the CDR3 DNA reads TGTGCCAGCAGTGCAACCGGGACAAGATATAGCAATCAGCCCCAGCATTTT. Translation gives CASSATGTRYSNQPQHF.

The chain joins TRBV18 to TRBJ1-3; D uncertain. The germline V and J ends were trimmed by 5 bases and 6 bases, with 11 bases remaining between them. The CDR3 loop spans 13 amino acids. Germline values: CDR1 KGHSH, CDR2 LQKENI. CDR3 nucleotides: TGTGCCAGCTCAGACGAGATGGAAAACACCATATATTTT. This translates into CASSDEMENTIYF.

V gene TRBV12-3 or TRBV12-4 combines with J gene TRBJ2-1; no clear D. With 3 bases removed from V and 9 bases from J, the gap between germline ends came to 6 bases. This CDR3 comprises 11 residues. CDR3 amino acids: CASSFVSEQFF. DNA of the CDR3: TGTGCCAGCAGTTTCGTAAGTGAGCAGTTCTTC.

In its sample, this clone was seen a few times. The chain has TRBV28 and TRBJ2-4, with D perhaps matching TRBD2 (6 bases). The V gene's germline CDR1 is MDHEN and CDR2 SYDVKM. The CDR3 runs to 17 residues. The V end was cut by 5 bases, the J end by 0 bases, with 17 bases between. The CDR3 protein is CASSPLSGAGAKNIQYF. The CDR3, as DNA: TGTGCCAGCAGTCCCCTTAGCGGTGCGGGAGCCAAAAACATTCAGTACTTC. The whole variable domain, filled in from reference TRBV28 and TRBJ2-4, reads DVKVTQSSRYLVKRTGEKVFLECVQDMDHENMFWYRQDPGLGLRLIYFSYDVKMKEKGDIPEGYSVSREKKERFSLILESASTNQTSMYLCASSPLSGAGAKNIQYFGAGTRLSVL.

The chain links TRBV29-1 to TRBJ2-5, with D perhaps being TRBD1 or TRBD2 (6 bases each). The germline CDR1 and CDR2 sequences are SQVTM and ANQGSEA. CDR3 length: 13 amino acids. As DNA, the CDR3 is TGCGGAGTTGCGGGACAAAGCGAAGAGACCCAGTACTTC. It encodes CGVAGQSEETQYF.

The chain combines TRBV7-2 with TRBJ1-6; maybe TRBD1 (5 bases). Germline CDR1 reads SGHTA; CDR2 reads FQGNSA. The CDR3 spans 17 residues. Trimming took off 5 bases at V and 9 bases at J, with 23 bases between the two ends. The CDR3 sequence: CASSPHGGARLSSPLHF. The CDR3 bases are TGTGCCAGCAGCCCCCACGGTGGGGCAAGGCTGTCTTCACCCCTCCACTTT.

The rearrangement uses TRBV4-2 and TRBJ2-7; TRBD1 agrees at 9 bases. There are 18 residues in the CDR3. V was clipped by 0 bases and J by 0 bases; unmatched bases: 9. The V gene's germline CDR1 is LGHNA and CDR2 YNFKEQ. CDR3 amino acids: CASSQDLTGQGTSYEQYF. The CDR3, as DNA: TGTGCCAGCAGCCAAGATCTCACCGGACAGGGGACCTCCTACGAGCAGTACTTC.

A few counts support this clone. The gene calls are TRBV18 and TRBJ1-3; D is uncertain. CDR1 KGHSH and CDR2 LQKENI come from the germline V gene. This CDR3 is 15 amino acids long. The V gene lost 0 bases and the J gene lost 0 bases, with 6 bases spanning the gap. The CDR3 loop reads CASSPPARSGNTIYF. The CDR3 DNA follows: TGTGCCAGCTCACCACCAGCACGCTCTGGAAACACCATATATTTT.

The chain employs TRBV27 and TRBJ1-4; TRBD1 aligns across 8 bases. The CDR3 extends over 14 amino acids. With V trimmed by 6 bases and J by 5 bases, 5 bases remained unmatched. Germline V gives CDR1 MNHEY, CDR2 SMNVEV (reference sequence). The CDR3 DNA is TGTGCCAGCAGGCGGACAGGGAAGAATGAAAAACTGTTTTTT. Translating gives CASRRTGKNEKLFF. The entire variable domain, with the rest obtained from reference TRBV27 and TRBJ1-4, is as follows: EAQVTQNPRYLITVTGKKLTVTCSQNMNHEYMSWYRQDPGLGLRQIYYSMNVEVTDKGDVPEGYKVSRKEKRNFPLILESPSPNQTSLYFCASRRTGKNEKLFFGSGTQLSVL.

This clone was observed once. The V call is TRBV3-1 (or the pseudogene TRBV3-2), the J call TRBJ1-1; D perhaps matches TRBD1 (6 bases). Germline assignment: CDR1 LGHDT and CDR2 YNNKEL (reference sequence). V was clipped by 3 bases and J by 5 bases, with 13 bases between them. The CDR3 loop spans 14 amino acids. As DNA, the CDR3 is TGTGCCAGCAGCCAGACAGGAATGAGGACTGAAGCTTTCTTT. It encodes CASSQTGMRTEAFF.

The V and J genes are TRBV25-1 and TRBJ2-2; TRBD1 aligns across 7 bases. V was pared by 2 bases and J by 13 bases, with 7 bases of the junction left unmatched. This CDR3 has 13 residues. CDR1 is MGHDK, CDR2 SYGVNS, per germline. The CDR3 reads CASSEREGGGLFF. The CDR3 nucleotides are TGTGCCAGCAGTGAAAGAGAAGGGGGCGGGCTGTTTTTT.

The genes are TRBV15 and TRBJ1-5; D might be TRBD1 (5 bases). The CDR3 length is 18 residues. Trimming took off 1 base at V and 6 bases at J, with 22 bases between the two ends. Germline CDR1 and CDR2: LNHNV and YYDKDF (reference sequence). Written as DNA, the CDR3 is TGTGCCACCAGCAGAGGCCCGGGGGGATTAATGGTCGGTCAGCCCCAGCATTTT. Amino acid sequence: CATSRGPGGLMVGQPQHF. Based on the CDR3 plus reference TRBV15 and TRBJ1-5, the full variable domain is DAMVIQNPRYQVTQFGKPVTLSCSQTLNHNVMYWYQQKSSQAPKLLFHYYDKDFNNEADTPDNFQSRRPNTSFCFLDIRSPGLGDTAMYLCATSRGPGGLMVGQPQHFGDGTRLSIL.

This clone qualifies as medium-sized. The rearrangement joins TRBV18 to TRBJ2-1; the D is unclear. Germline assignment: CDR1 KGHSH and CDR2 LQKENI. The CDR3 has 12 residues. V was shortened by 3 bases and J by 8 bases, with 8 bases between the two germline ends. CDR3 loop: CASSPMEYEQFF. CDR3 nucleotide sequence: TGTGCCAGCTCACCGATGGAATATGAGCAGTTCTTC.